This T cell receptor beta chain was identified during a study of T cells in Graves' hyperthyroidism and ophthalmopathy. Trimming took 4 bases from V and 2 from J; bases not matched to a gene: 3. Germline V gives CDR1 MNHNS, CDR2 SASEGT. The CDR3 is made up of 14 amino acids. The sample holds many counts of this clonotype. Pregnant or lactating patients were excluded, as were those with uncontrolled infection or other autoimmune disease. TCR beta CDR3 region amplification was performed from RNA transcripts. When the TCR CDR3 underwent first-round RT-PCR, the HTBI primer set was used. TCRdb redid the calling of the multiplex PCR reads with MiXCR, one entry per CDR3 protein. This sample has nearly 600,000 distinct CDR3 sequences, with approximately 14% found just once.

Sequencing used blood. The chain is built from TRBV6-1 and TRBJ2-7; 9 nucleotides line up with TRBD1. The sequence was collected from a woman younger than 30 with Graves' ophthalmopathy. CDR3 nucleotide sequence: TGTGCCAGCAGTGCGTACAGGGGGCCCTACGAGCAGTACTTC. The encoded protein is CASSAYRGPYEQYF.